The clone carrying this T cell receptor beta chain appeared many times. These data are taken from a study of early T cells in non-severe SARS-CoV-2 infection. TCRdb reprocessed the 5' RACE reads with MiXCR, giving one entry per CDR3 protein. This table has some 26,000 distinct CDR3 sequences, roughly 4.2% appearing once. Trimming left V 2 bases short and J 6 bases short, with 23 bases between. Germline lookup yields CDR1 SEHNR and CDR2 FQNEAQ (reference sequence). The CDR3 consists of 18 residues. This clonotype was obtained from an adult who was a healthcare worker with PCR-confirmed SARS-CoV-2 infection or an uninfected control (not recorded which). V usage is TRBV7-9 and J usage is TRBJ2-1; D might be TRBD1 (8 bases). Sample: whole blood. The CDR3 protein is CASSLSGGGSTLRNEQFF. In nucleotides, the CDR3 is TGTGCCAGCAGCTTATCAGGGGGCGGGAGCACGCTTCGCAATGAGCAGTTCTTC.